This T cell receptor (beta chain) was sequenced in a study of tumor T cells in aggressive B-cell lymphoma. The sample holds a few counts of this clone. Germline-derived CDR1 and CDR2 are SEHNR and FQNEAQ (reference sequence). V dropped 5 bases and J dropped 0 bases, with 14 bases sitting between them. The CDR3 is 16 residues long. Assay used: immunoSEQ multiplex PCR; TCRdb lists only in-frame clones, some missing. The sample has 7,300 or so clones, around 86% seen once. This receptor was taken from an adult with diffuse large B cell lymphoma. Sample: tumor tissue. This chain connects TRBV7-9 to TRBJ1-3; a possible D gene is TRBD1 (6 bases). The CDR3 region is CASSPMVGGSGNTIYF. CDR3 coding DNA: TGTGCCAGCAGCCCCATGGTAGGGGGCTCTGGAAACACCATATATTTT.